This TCR beta chain was recovered during a study of T-cell reconstitution after alpha-beta-depleted transplantation in children. Study-wide points: By about two months after transplant, alpha-beta T cells reportedly arose from several hundred graft clones that had expanded. Some patients showed high day-60 TCRbeta diversity, which derived from surviving recipient T cells and thymic progenitors. At one year after transplant, newly produced T cells mostly accounted for T-cell counts and diversity.

Only a few counts were recorded for this clonotype. The antigen is unknown. V was cut by 3 bases and J by 7 bases, with 16 bases left in between. CDR3 size: 15 residues. The TCRbeta library incorporated unique molecular identifiers. TCRdb recomputed calls from the PCR reads with MiXCR, one row per CDR3 protein. The sample shows about 580,000 distinct CDR3 sequences, roughly 23% of them seen only once. The chain joins TRBV12-3 or TRBV12-4 to TRBJ2-1, with D possibly being TRBD2 (7 bases). The material sequenced was PBMCs, mostly from graft donor cells, taken 360 days after TCRalphabeta/CD19-depleted stem cell transplant. This TCR was sampled from a boy under three years old who had a stem cell transplant for acute myeloid leukemia, so the T cells may come from the graft donor. CDR3 nucleotide sequence: TGTGCCAGCAGTTTTAGAGGGGGGGCATGGAATGAGCAGTTCTTC. Translation: CASSFRGGAWNEQFF.